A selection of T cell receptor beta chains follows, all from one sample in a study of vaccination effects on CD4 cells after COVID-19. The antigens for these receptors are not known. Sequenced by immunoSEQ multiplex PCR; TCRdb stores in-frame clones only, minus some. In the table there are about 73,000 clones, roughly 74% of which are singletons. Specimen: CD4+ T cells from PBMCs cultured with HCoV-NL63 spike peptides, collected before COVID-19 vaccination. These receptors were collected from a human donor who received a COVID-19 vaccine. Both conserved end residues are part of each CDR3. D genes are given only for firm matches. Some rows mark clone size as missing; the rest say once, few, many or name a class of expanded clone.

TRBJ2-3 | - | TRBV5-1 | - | CASSLGLGTDTQYF | TGCGCCAGCAGCTTGGGACTTGGCACAGATACGCAGTATTTT
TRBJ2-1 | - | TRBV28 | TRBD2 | CASGTSGGAQEQFF | TGTGCCAGCGGGACTAGCGGGGGGGCACAGGAGCAGTTCTTC
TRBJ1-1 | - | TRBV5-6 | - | CASSLGPNTEAFF | TGTGCCAGCAGCTTGGGCCCGAACACTGAAGCTTTCTTT
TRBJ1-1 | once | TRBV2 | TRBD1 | CASSAEQGVNTEAFF | TGTGCCAGCAGCGCTGAACAGGGGGTGAACACTGAAGCTTTCTTT
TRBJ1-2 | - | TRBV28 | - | CATCTGNYGYTF | TGTGCCACCTGTACAGGGAACTATGGCTACACCTTC
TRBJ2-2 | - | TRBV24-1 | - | CATSDRFGVSNTGELFF | TGTGCCACCAGTGACAGATTTGGGGTCTCCAACACCGGGGAGCTGTTTTTT
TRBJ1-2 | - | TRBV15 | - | CATSRGRIYGYTF | TGTGCCACCAGCAGAGGACGGATCTATGGCTACACCTTC
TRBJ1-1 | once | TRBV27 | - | CASSSYPQGSTEAFF | TGTGCCAGCAGTTCATACCCTCAGGGGAGCACTGAAGCTTTCTTT
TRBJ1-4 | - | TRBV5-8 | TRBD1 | CASSSGQGATNEKLFF | TGTGCCAGCAGCTCCGGACAGGGGGCAACTAATGAAAAACTGTTTTTT
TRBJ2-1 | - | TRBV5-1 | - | CASSSRGRSYNEQFF | TGCGCCAGCAGCAGTAGGGGCCGAAGCTACAATGAGCAGTTCTTC
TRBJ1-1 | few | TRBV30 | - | CAWRGGMNTEAFF | TGTGCCTGGAGGGGGGGGATGAACACTGAAGCTTTCTTT
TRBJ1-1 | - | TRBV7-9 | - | CASSLQDLGTEAFF | TGTGCCAGCAGCTTACAGGACTTGGGAACTGAAGCTTTCTTT
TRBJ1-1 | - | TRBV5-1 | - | CASGSGLDTEAFF | TGCGCCAGCGGGTCAGGGTTGGACACTGAAGCTTTCTTT
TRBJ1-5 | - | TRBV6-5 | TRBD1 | CASRAGTGDQPQHF | TGTGCCAGCAGAGCCGGGACAGGTGACCAGCCCCAGCATTTT
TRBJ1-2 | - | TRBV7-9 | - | CASSLVSGANYGYTF | TGTGCCAGCAGCTTAGTCTCCGGGGCCAACTATGGCTACACCTTC
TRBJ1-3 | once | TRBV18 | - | CASSPPGTPNSGNTIYF | TGTGCCAGCTCACCCCCCGGGACACCGAACTCTGGAAACACCATATATTTT
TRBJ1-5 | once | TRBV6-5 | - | CASRLSGVEPQHF | TGTGCCAGCCGTTTGAGTGGGGTGGAGCCCCAGCATTTT
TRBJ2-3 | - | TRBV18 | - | CASSPRAASTDTQYF | TGTGCCAGCTCACCGAGGGCAGCTAGCACAGATACGCAGTATTTT
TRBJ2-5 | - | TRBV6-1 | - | CASSERRRLQETQYF | TGTGCCAGCAGTGAAAGGCGTCGGCTCCAAGAGACCCAGTACTTC
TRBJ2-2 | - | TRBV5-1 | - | CASSLGGAGTGELFF | TGCGCCAGCAGCTTGGGGGGGGCCGGAACCGGGGAGCTGTTTTTT
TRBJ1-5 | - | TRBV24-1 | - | CATSAGAPGQPQHF | TGTGCCACCAGTGCCGGAGCTCCGGGTCAGCCCCAGCATTTT
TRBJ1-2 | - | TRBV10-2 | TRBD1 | CASSGDRVSSGYTF | TGCGCCAGCAGTGGGGACAGGGTCTCATCTGGCTACACCTTC
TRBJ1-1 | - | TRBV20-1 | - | CSAQFWGAFF | TGCAGTGCCCAATTCTGGGGAGCTTTCTTT
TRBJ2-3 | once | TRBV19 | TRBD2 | CASSSPGLAGGTSTDTQYF | TGTGCCAGTAGTTCTCCGGGACTAGCGGGGGGGACTAGCACAGATACGCAGTATTTT
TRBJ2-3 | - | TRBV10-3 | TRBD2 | CAISALAGTDTQYF | TGTGCCATCAGTGCGCTAGCGGGCACAGATACGCAGTATTTT
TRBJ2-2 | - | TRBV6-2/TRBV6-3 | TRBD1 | CASSYGQGDTGELFF | TGTGCCAGCAGTTACGGACAGGGGGACACCGGGGAGCTGTTTTTT
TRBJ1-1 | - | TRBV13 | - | CASSGRRYTEAFF | TGTGCCAGCAGCGGGCGACGGTACACTGAAGCTTTCTTT
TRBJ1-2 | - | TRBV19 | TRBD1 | CASKQGVDYGYTF | TGTGCCAGTAAGCAGGGGGTAGACTATGGCTACACCTTC
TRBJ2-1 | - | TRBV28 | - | CASSLLASEQFF | TGTGCCAGCAGTTTACTAGCAAGCGAGCAGTTCTTC
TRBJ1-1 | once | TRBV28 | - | CASSLLTGFSEAFF | TGTGCCAGCAGCCTTCTAACAGGGTTCTCTGAAGCTTTCTTT
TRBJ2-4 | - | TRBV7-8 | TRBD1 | CASSLEGQGGNIQYF | TGTGCCAGCAGCTTGGAAGGACAGGGCGGAAACATTCAGTACTTC
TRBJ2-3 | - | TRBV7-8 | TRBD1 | CASKRQGRDTQYF | TGTGCCAGCAAAAGACAGGGGAGGGATACGCAGTATTTT
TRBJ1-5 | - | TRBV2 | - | CASREDRNGNQPQHF | TGTGCCAGCAGGGAAGACAGGAACGGCAATCAGCCCCAGCATTTT
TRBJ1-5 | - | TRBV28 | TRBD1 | CASRSDRDGQPQHF | TGTGCCAGCAGGTCCGACAGGGATGGTCAGCCCCAGCATTTT
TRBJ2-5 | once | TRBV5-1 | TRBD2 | CASSEAGGRETQYF | TGCGCCAGCAGCGAAGCGGGGGGGCGAGAGACCCAGTACTTC
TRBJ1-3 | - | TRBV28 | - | CASFGAAGNTIYF | TGTGCCAGCTTTGGGGCAGCTGGAAACACCATATATTTT
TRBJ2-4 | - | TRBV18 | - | CASSPQRAKNIQYF | TGTGCCAGCTCACCACAAAGAGCCAAAAACATTCAGTACTTC
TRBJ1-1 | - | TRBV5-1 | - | CASSLGTGNTEAFF | TGCGCCAGCAGCTTGGGGACGGGGAACACTGAAGCTTTCTTT
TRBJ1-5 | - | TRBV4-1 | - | CASSQDRVGQPQHF | TGCGCCAGCAGCCAAGATCGGGTGGGTCAGCCCCAGCATTTT
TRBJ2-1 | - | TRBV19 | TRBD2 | CASSPLPGLAYNEQFF | TGTGCCAGTAGTCCCCTACCCGGACTAGCGTACAATGAGCAGTTCTTC
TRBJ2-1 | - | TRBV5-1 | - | CASSLGGRGGGDEQFF | TGCGCCAGCAGCTTGGGAGGAAGGGGCGGCGGGGATGAGCAGTTCTTC
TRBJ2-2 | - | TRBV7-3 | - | CASSLAGAGTGELFF | TGTGCCAGCAGCTTAGCAGGGGCTGGCACCGGGGAGCTGTTTTTT
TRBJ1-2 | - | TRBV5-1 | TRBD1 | CASSLPGTGVGGYTF | TGCGCCAGCAGCTTGCCCGGGACAGGGGTGGGTGGCTACACCTTC
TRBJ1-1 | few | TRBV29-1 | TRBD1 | CSVDRGNTEAFF | TGCAGCGTGGACAGGGGGAACACTGAAGCTTTCTTT
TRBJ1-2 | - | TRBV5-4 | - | CASSLGQSYGYTF | TGTGCCAGCAGCTTGGGACAGAGCTATGGCTACACCTTC
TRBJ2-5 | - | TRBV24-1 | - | CATSDVASETQYF | TGTGCCACCAGTGATGTGGCTAGCGAGACCCAGTACTTC
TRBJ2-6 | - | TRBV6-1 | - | CASSERDSGANVLTF | TGTGCCAGCAGTGAAAGAGACTCTGGGGCCAACGTCCTGACTTTC
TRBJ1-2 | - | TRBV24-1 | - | CATSDQYGYTF | TGTGCCACCAGTGATCAATATGGCTACACCTTC
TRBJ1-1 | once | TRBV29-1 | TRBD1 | CSVAGQGSVFF | TGCAGCGTCGCCGGACAGGGTTCGGTGTTCTTT
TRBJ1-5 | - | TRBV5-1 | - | CASIYQPQHF | TGCGCCAGCATATATCAGCCCCAGCATTTT
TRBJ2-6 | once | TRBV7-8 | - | CASSPTTARANVLTF | TGTGCCAGCAGCCCCACTACCGCGCGGGCCAACGTCCTGACTTTC
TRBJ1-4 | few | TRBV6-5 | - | CASSRQGGAEKLFF | TGTGCCAGCAGTCGCCAGGGAGGGGCTGAAAAACTGTTTTTT
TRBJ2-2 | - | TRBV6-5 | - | CASIPGGITGELFF | TGTGCCAGCATCCCCGGGGGCATAACCGGGGAGCTGTTTTTT
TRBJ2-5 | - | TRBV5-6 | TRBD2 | CASSWGLYGGQETQYF | TGTGCCAGCAGCTGGGGGTTGTACGGGGGGCAAGAGACCCAGTACTTC